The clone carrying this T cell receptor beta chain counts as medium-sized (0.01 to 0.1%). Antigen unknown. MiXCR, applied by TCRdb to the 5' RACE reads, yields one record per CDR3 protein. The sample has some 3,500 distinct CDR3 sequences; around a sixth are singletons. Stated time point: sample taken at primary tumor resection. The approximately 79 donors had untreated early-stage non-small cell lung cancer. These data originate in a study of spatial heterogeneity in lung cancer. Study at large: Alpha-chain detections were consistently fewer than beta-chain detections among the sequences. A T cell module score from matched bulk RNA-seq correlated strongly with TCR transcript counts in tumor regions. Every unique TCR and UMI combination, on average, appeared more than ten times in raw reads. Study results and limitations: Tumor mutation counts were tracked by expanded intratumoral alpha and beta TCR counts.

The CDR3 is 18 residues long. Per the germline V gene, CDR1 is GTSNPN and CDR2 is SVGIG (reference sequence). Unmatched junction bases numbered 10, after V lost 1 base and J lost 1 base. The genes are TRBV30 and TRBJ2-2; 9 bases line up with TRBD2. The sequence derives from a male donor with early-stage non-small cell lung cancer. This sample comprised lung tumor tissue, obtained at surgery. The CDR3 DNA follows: TGTGCCTGGAGTGGGGATTTCCTAGCGGGGCTGAACACCGGGGAGCTGTTTTTT. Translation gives CAWSGDFLAGLNTGELFF.